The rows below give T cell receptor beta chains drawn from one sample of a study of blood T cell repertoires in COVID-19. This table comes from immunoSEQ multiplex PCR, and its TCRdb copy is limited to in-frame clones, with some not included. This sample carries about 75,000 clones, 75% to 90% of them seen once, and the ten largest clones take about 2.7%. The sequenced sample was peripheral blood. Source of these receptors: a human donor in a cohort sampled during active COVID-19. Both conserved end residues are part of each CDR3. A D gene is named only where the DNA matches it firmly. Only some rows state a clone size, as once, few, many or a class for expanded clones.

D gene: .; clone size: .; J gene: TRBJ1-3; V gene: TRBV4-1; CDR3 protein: CASSPGSGNTIYF; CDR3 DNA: TGCGCCAGCAGCCCAGGGTCTGGAAACACCATATATTTT
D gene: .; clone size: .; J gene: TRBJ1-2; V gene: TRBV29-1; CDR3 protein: CSVERLSTDNYGYTF; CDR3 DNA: TGCAGCGTTGAACGCCTCTCGACAGATAACTATGGCTACACCTTC
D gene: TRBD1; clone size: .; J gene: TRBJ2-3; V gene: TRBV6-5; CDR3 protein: CASTTGGETQYF; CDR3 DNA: TGTGCCAGCACGACAGGGGGCGAAACGCAGTATTTT
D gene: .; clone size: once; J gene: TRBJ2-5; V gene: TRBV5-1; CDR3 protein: CASRHENSQETQYF; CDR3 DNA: TGCGCCAGCAGGCATGAGAATTCCCAAGAGACCCAGTACTTC
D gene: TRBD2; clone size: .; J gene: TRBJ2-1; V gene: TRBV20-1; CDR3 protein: CSGNREGEQFF; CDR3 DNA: TGCAGTGGGAATCGGGAGGGCGAGCAGTTCTTC
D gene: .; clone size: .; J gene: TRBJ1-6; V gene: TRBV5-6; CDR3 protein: CASTPLGGLTNSPLHF; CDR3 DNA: TGTGCCAGCACCCCCCTGGGTGGACTGACTAATTCACCCCTCCACTTT
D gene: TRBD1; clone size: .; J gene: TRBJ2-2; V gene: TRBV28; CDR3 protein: CASSLQGDTGELFF; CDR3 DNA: TGTGCCAGCAGTCTACAGGGGGACACCGGGGAGCTGTTTTTT
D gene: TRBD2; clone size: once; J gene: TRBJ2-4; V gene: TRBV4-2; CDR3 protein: CASSQRLAETLAKNIQYF; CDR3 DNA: TGTGCCAGCAGCCAACGACTAGCGGAGACACTAGCCAAAAACATTCAGTACTTC
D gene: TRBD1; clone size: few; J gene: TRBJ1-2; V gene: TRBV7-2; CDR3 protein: CASSAGQATGGYTF; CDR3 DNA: TGTGCCAGCAGCGCGGGACAGGCGACCGGAGGCTACACCTTC
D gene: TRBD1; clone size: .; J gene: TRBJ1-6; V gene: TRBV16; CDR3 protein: CASSQSRGDSSPLHF; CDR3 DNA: TGTGCCAGCAGCCAATCGCGGGGGGACAGTTCACCCCTCCACTTT